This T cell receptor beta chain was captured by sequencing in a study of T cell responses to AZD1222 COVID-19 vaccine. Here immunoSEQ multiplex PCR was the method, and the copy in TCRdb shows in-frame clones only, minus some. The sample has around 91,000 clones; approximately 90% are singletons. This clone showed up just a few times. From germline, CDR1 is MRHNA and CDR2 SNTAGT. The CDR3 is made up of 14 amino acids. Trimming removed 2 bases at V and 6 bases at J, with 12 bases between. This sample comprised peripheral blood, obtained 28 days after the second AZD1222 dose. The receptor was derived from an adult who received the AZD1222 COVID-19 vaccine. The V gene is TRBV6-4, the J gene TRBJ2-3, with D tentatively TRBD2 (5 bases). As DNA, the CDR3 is TGTGCCAGCAGTGACCGGGGAAATGAGGATACGCAGTATTTT. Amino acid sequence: CASSDRGNEDTQYF.